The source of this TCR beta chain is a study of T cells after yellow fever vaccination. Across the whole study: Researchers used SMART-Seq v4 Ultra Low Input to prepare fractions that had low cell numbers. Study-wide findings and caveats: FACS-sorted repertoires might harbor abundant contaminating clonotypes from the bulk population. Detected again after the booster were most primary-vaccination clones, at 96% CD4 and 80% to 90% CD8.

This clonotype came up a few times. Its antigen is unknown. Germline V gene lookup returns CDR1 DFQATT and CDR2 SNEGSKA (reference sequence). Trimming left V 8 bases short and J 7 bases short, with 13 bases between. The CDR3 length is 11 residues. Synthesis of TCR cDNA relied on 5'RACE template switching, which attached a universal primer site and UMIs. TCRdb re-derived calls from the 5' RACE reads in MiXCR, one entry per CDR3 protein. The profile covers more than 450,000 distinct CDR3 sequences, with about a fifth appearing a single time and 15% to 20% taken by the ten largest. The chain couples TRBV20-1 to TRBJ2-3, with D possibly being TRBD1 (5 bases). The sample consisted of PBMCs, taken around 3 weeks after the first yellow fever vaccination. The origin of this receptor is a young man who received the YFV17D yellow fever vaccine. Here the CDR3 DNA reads TGCAGTCAGGTCCAGGGTTATACGCAGTATTTT. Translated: CSQVQGYTQYF.